The text below deals with one T cell receptor (beta chain). The antigen is unknown. The data are from a study of coeliac disease. Study-wide background: Coeliac patients had newly diagnosed active disease, refractory type I disease, or gluten-free diet control.

The V gene end was trimmed by 3 bases and the J gene end by 9 bases; junction bases not matched to a gene: 9. Looked up from germline, CDR1 is MDHEN and CDR2 is SYDVKM. The CDR3 has 15 amino acids. Study-wide findings and caveats: In active celiac disease, intraepithelial and lamina propria TRB and TRG repertoires were less clonal than controls. Largely private TRB repertoires meant most sequences were sample-unique. Published gliadin-specific TRB sequences appeared in about 45% of the 18 coeliac samples, 1 of 6 controls.

Libraries were prepared by immunoSEQ multiplex PCR; TCRdb keeps only in-frame clonotypes and omits some of them. Of fewer than 6,000 clones listed, 60% to 75% are singletons. The sequenced sample consisted of lamina propria lymphocytes from the gut. The chain carries TRBV28 and TRBJ2-1, with 9 bases identical to TRBD1. This sequence was found in a woman aged 18-35 years with active celiac disease. The CDR3 reads CASSFRPQGAGEQFF. CDR3 bases: TGTGCCAGCAGTTTTCGGCCACAGGGGGCTGGTGAGCAGTTCTTC.